The T cell receptor (beta chain) described here comes from a study of T cell responses to AZD1222 COVID-19 vaccine. The study's findings and limits: No day 14 peak samples; only post-peak repertoires were characterized. Baseline seropositivity characterized only 5 or 6 AZD1222 recipients.

Concerning this clone: Its specificity is unknown.

Assay: immunoSEQ multiplex PCR; the TCRdb copy retains only in-frame clones and omits some. This sample has 150,000 to 200,000 clones, with 75% to 90% found just once. The starting material was peripheral blood, obtained 28 days after the second dose of the MenACWY control vaccine. The TCR comes from an adult who received the MenACWY meningococcal vaccine as a control.

The DNA for the CDR3 is TGTGCCAGCAGCCCATCCGGCGGGTTGAACACTGAAGCTTTCTTT. This sequence encodes CASSPSGGLNTEAFF. V and J are TRBV5-4 and TRBJ1-1; D is undetermined. The CDR3 is made up of 15 amino acids. The germline CDR1 and CDR2 sequences are SGHNT and YYREEE (reference sequence). V shed 4 bases and J shed 0 bases, with 13 bases lying between them. The variable domain in full, completed from reference TRBV5-4 and TRBJ1-1, reads ETGVTQSPTHLIKTRGQQVTLRCSSQSGHNTVSWYQQALGQGPQFIFQYYREEENGRGNFPPRFSGLQFPNYSSELNVNALELDDSALYLCASSPSGGLNTEAFFGQGTRLTVV.